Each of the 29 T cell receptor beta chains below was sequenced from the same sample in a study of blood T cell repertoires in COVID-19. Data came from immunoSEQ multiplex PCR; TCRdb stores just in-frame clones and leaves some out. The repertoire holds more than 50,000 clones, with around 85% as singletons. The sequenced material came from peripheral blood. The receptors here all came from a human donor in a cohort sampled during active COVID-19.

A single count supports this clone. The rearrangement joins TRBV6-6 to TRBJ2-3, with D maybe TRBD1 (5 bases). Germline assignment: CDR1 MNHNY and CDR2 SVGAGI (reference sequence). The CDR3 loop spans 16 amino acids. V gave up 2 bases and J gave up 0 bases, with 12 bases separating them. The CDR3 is CASSYPPQGSTDTQYF. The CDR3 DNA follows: TGTGCCAGCAGTTACCCACCTCAGGGTAGCACAGATACGCAGTATTTT.

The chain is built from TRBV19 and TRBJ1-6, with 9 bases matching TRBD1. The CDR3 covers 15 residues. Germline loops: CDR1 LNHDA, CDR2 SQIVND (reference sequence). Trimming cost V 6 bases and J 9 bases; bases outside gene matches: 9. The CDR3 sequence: CASRGQGLFGSPLHF. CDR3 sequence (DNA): TGTGCCAGTAGGGGACAGGGATTATTCGGTTCACCCCTCCACTTT. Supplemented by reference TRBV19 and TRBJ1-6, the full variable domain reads DGGITQSPKYLFRKEGQNVTLSCEQNLNHDAMYWYRQDPGQGLRLIYYSQIVNDFQKGDIAEGYSVSREKKESFPLTVTSAQKNPTAFYLCASRGQGLFGSPLHFGNGTRLTVT.

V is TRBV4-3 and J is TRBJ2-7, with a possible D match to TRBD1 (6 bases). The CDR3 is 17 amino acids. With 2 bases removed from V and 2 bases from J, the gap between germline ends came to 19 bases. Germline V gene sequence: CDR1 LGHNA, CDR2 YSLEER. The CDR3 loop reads CASSQSSTTGRPYEQYF. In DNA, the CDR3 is TGCGCCAGCAGCCAATCCAGTACGACAGGCCGACCCTACGAGCAGTACTTC.

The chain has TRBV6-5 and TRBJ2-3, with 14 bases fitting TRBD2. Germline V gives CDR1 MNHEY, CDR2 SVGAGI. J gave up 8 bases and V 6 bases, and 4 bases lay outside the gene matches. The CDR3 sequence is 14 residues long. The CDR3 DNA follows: TGTGCCAGCAGGCCGGGACTAGCGGGGGCTACGCAGTATTTT. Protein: CASRPGLAGATQYF.

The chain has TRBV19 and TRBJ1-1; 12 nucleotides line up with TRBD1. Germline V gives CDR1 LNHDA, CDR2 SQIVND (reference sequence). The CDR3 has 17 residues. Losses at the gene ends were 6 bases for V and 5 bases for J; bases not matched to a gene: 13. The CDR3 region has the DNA TGTGCCAGTAGGACCAAAGGCCGGGACAGGGGGCTAACTGAAGCTTTCTTT. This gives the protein CASRTKGRDRGLTEAFF.

CDR3 coding DNA: TGTGCCTGGAGTCCCAGTAATTCACCCCTCCACTTT. Protein: CAWSPSNSPLHF. This chain links TRBV30 with TRBJ1-6; D not certain. The CDR3 consists of 12 residues. CDR1 and CDR2 (germline): GTSNPN, SVGIG (reference sequence). V was shortened by 2 bases and J by 6 bases, with 5 bases between the two germline ends.

CDR3 residues: CAWSVGSGYIQYF. In nucleotides, the CDR3 is TGTGCCTGGAGTGTAGGGTCGGGGTACATTCAGTACTTC. The chain uses TRBV30 and TRBJ2-4; D is possibly TRBD2 (5 bases). Germline V gene lookup returns CDR1 GTSNPN and CDR2 SVGIG (reference sequence). This CDR3 comprises 13 residues. V dropped 0 bases and J dropped 8 bases, with 11 bases sitting between them.

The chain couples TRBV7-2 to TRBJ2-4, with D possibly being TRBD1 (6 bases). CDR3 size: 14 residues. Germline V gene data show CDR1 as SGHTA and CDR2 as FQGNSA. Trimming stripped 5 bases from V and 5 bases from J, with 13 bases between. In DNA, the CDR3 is TGTGCCAGCAGCCCAGACAGGTTTCAAAACATTCAGTACTTC. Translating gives CASSPDRFQNIQYF.

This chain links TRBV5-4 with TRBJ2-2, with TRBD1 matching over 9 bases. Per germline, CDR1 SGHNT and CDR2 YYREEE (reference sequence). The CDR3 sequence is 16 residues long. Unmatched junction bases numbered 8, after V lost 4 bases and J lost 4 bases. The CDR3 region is CASSSDRGAFTGELFF. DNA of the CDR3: TGTGCCAGCAGCAGCGACAGGGGGGCCTTCACCGGGGAGCTGTTTTTT.

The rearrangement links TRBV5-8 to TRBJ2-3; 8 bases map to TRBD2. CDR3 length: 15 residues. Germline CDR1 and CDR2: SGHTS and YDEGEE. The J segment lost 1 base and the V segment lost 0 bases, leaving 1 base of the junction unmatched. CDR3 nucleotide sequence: TGTGCCAGCAGCTTGGGGGGACTAGGCACAGATACGCAGTATTTT. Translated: CASSLGGLGTDTQYF.

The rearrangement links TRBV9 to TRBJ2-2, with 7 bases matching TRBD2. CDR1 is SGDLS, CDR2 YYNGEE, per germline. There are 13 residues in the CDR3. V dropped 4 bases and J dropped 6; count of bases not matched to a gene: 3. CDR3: CASSSGGSGELFF. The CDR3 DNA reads TGTGCCAGCAGCTCCGGGGGGTCCGGGGAGCTGTTTTTT. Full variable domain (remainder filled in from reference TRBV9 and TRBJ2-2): DSGVTQTPKHLITATGQRVTLRCSPRSGDLSVYWYQQSLDQGLQFLIQYYNGEERAKGNILERFSAQQFPDLHSELNLSSLELGDSALYFCASSSGGSGELFFGEGSRLTVL.

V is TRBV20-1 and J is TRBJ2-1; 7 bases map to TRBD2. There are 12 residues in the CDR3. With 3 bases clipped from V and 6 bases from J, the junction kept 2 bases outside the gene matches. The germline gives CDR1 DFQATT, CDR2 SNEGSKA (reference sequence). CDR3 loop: CSASGTTNEQFF. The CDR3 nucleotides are TGCAGTGCTAGTGGGACTACCAATGAGCAGTTCTTC.

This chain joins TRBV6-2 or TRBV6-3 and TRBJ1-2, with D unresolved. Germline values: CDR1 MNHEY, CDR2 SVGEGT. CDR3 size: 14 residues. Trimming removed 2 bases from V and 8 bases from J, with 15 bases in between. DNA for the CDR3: TGTGCCAGCAGTTACCCGGAACCAGGCGAAGGCTACACCTTC. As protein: CASSYPEPGEGYTF.

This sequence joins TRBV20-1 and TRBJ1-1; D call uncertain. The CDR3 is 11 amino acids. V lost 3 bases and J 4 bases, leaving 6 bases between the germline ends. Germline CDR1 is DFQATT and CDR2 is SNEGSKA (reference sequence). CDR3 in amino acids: CSASRFTEAFF. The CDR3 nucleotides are TGCAGTGCTAGTCGTTTCACTGAAGCTTTCTTT.

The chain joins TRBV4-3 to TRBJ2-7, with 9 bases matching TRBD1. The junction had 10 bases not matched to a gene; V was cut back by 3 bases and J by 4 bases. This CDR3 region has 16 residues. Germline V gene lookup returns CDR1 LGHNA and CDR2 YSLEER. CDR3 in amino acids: CASSQVPGQGLYEQYF. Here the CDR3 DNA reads TGCGCCAGCAGCCAGGTACCGGGACAGGGCCTATACGAGCAGTACTTC.

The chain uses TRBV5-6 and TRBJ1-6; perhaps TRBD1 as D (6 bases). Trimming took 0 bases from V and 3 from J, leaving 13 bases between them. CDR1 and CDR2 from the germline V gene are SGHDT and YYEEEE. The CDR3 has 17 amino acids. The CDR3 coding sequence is TGTGCCAGCAGCTTGGAAGAGGGGGGGTTCTATAATTCACCCCTCCACTTT. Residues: CASSLEEGGFYNSPLHF.

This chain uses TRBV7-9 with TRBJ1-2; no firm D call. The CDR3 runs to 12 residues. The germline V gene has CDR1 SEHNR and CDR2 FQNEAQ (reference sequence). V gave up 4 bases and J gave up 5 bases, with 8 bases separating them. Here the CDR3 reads CASSSLEYGYTF. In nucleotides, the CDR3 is TGTGCCAGCAGCTCGCTAGAATATGGCTACACCTTC.

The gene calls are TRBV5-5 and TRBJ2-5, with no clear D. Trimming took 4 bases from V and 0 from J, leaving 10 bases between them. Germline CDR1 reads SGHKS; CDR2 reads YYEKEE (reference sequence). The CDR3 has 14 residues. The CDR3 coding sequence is TGTGCCAGCAGCCCCCTGGCAGACCAAGAGACCCAGTACTTC. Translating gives CASSPLADQETQYF. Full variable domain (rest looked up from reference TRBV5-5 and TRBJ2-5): DAGVTQSPTHLIKTRGQQVTLRCSPISGHKSVSWYQQVLGQGPQFIFQYYEKEERGRGNFPDRFSARQFPNYSSELNVNALLLGDSALYLCASSPLADQETQYFGPGTRLLVL.

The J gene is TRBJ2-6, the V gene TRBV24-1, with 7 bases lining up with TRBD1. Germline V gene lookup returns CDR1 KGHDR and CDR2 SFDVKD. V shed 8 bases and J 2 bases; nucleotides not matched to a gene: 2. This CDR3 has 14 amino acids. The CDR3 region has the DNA TGTGCCACCAAGGGACAGACTGGGGCCAACGTCCTGACTTTC. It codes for CATKGQTGANVLTF.

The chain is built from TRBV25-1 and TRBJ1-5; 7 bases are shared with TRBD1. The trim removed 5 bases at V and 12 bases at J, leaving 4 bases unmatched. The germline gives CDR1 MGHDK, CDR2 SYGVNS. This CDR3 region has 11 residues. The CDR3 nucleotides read TGTGCCAGCAGTAACGACAGGGTCCAGCATTTT. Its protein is CASSNDRVQHF.

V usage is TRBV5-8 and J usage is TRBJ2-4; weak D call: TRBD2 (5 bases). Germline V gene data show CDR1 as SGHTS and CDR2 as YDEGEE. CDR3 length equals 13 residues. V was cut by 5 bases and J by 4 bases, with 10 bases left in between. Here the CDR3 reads CASSGSEKNIQYF. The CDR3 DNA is TGTGCCAGCAGTGGGAGTGAAAAAAACATTCAGTACTTC.

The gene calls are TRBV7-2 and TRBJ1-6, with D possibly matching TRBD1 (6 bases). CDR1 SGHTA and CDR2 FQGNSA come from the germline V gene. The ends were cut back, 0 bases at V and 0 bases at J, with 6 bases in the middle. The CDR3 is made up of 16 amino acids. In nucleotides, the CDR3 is TGTGCCAGCAGCTTAGCAGGGGGCTCCTATAATTCACCCCTCCACTTT. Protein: CASSLAGGSYNSPLHF.

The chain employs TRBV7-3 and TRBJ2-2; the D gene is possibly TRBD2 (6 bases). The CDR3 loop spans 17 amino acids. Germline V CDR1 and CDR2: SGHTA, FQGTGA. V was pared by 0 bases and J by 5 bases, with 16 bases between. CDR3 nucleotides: TGTGCCAGCAGCTTAACGGCAAAGACTAGTGGGACCGGGGAGCTGTTTTTT. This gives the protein CASSLTAKTSGTGELFF.

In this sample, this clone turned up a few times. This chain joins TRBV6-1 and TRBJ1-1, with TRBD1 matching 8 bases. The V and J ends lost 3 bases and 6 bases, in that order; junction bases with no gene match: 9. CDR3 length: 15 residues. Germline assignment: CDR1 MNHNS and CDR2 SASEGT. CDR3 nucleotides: TGTGCCAGCAGTGACGGCAGGGGGCTTTGGGCTGAAGCTTTCTTT. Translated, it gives CASSDGRGLWAEAFF.

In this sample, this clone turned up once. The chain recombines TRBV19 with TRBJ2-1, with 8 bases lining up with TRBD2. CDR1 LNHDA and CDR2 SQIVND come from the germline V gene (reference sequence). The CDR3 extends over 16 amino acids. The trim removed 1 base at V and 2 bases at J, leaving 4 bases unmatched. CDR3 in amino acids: CASSIAGGPPYNEQFF. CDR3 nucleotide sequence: TGTGCCAGTAGTATAGCGGGGGGGCCCCCCTACAATGAGCAGTTCTTC.

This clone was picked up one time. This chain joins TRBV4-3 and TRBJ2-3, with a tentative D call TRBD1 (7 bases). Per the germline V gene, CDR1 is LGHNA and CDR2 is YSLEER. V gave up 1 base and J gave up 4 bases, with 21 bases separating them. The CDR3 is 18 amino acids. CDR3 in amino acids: CASSQGPGGGGFSDTQYF. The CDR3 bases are TGCGCCAGCAGCCAAGGGCCAGGGGGTGGGGGGTTCTCAGATACGCAGTATTTT.

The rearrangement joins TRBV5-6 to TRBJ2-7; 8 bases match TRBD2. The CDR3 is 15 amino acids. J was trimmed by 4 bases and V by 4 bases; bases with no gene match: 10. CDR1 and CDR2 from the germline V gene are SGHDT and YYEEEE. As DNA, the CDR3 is TGTGCCAGCAGCCGGGATCCGGGGGGGTTATACGAGCAGTACTTC. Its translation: CASSRDPGGLYEQYF.

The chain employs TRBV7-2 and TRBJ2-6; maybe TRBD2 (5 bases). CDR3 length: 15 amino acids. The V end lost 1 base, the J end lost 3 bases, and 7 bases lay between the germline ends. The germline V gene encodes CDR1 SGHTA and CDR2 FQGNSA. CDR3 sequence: CASSLVGVGANVLTF. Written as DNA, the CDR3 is TGTGCCAGCAGCTTAGTCGGGGTTGGGGCCAACGTCCTGACTTTC.

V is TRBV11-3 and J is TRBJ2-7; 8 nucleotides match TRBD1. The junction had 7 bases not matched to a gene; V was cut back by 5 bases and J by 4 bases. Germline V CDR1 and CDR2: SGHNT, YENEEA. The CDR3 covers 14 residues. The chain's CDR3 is CASSQQGVLYEQYF. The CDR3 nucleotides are TGTGCCAGCAGCCAACAGGGGGTCCTGTACGAGCAGTACTTC. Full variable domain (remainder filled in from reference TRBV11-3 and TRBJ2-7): EAGVVQSPRYKIIEKKQPVAFWCNPISGHNTLYWYLQNLGQGPELLIRYENEEAVDDSQLPKDRFSAERLKGVDSTLKIQPAELGDSAVYLCASSQQGVLYEQYFGPGTRLTVT.